The 4 T cell receptor beta chains given below trace back to one sample, sequenced in a study of CD8+ T cells in alopecia areata. Reverse transcription of extracted RNA yielded cDNA, which provided the sequencing template. Clones were sequenced by immunoSEQ multiplex PCR, and TCRdb holds only the in-frame ones, with some missing. This table has roughly 120,000 clones, approximately 53% appearing once. The treatment here: oral pan-JAK inhibitor, 5-10 mg twice daily. The source material was CD4+ T cells sorted from blood, sampled at week 4, from a patient treated with tofacitinib. These receptors were taken from a human donor with alopecia areata.

V is TRBV4-1 and J is TRBJ1-2; D might be TRBD1 (5 bases). The V gene's germline CDR1 is MGHRA and CDR2 YSYEKL. V dropped 4 bases and J dropped 2 bases, with 20 bases sitting between them. The CDR3 extends over 17 amino acids. CDR3: CASSLPDKTVPNYGYTF. CDR3 in DNA: TGCGCCAGCAGCCTCCCGGATAAGACAGTTCCGAACTATGGCTACACCTTC.

The chain couples TRBV30 to TRBJ1-2; unclear D gene. The CDR3 is made up of 14 amino acids. Germline CDR1 GTSNPN, CDR2 SVGIG (reference sequence). V lost 2 bases to trimming and J lost 4 bases, with 14 bases between them. CDR3 bases: TGTGCCTGGAGTCCCCAGGTAGGCCTCTATGGCTACACCTTC. Amino acids: CAWSPQVGLYGYTF.

This rearrangement joins TRBV29-1 to TRBJ1-2; 8 nucleotides line up with TRBD1. Germline CDR1 reads SQVTM; CDR2 reads ANQGSEA. The V segment lost 4 bases and the J segment 3 bases; nucleotides outside the gene matches: 16. There are 17 residues in the CDR3. This CDR3 is CSVGPDRGGHGDYGYTF. The CDR3 coding sequence is TGCAGCGTTGGTCCAGACAGGGGAGGACATGGCGACTATGGCTACACCTTC.

CDR3 nucleotides: TGTGCCAGCAGCCATCCAACTAGCGGATACACCGGGGAGCTGTTTTTT. Protein sequence: CASSHPTSGYTGELFF. The rearrangement joins TRBV5-6 to TRBJ2-2; 8 bases are a match to TRBD2. This CDR3 is built from 16 residues. Germline CDR1 SGHDT, CDR2 YYEEEE. Losses at the gene ends were 4 bases for V and 3 bases for J; bases not matched to a gene: 8.